Below, 14 T cell receptor beta chains from the same sample are listed, as sequenced in a study of Ad26.COV2.S vaccination and SARS-CoV-2 variants. Some clones are missing from TCRdb's copy, which holds only in-frame ones; the method was immunoSEQ multiplex PCR. This sample carries hundreds of thousands of clones, 80% to 95% of them seen once, and the ten largest clones take about 12%. The treatment is: over 15 received Ad26.COV2.S at low or high dose, single or two shots; roughly five received placebo; per-sample allocation not given. Sampling was performed 63 days after the first vaccine or placebo injection. This specimen was peripheral blood, taken in a trial of Ad26.COV2.S vaccine versus placebo. The receptors were sampled from a person aged 18 to 59 who received the Ad26.COV2.S COVID-19 vaccine or a placebo.

The rearrangement uses TRBV27 and TRBJ1-2; TRBD1 agrees at 12 bases. Germline assignment: CDR1 MNHEY and CDR2 SMNVEV (reference sequence). The CDR3 runs to 15 residues. V shed 1 base, J shed 6 bases, and the junction held 3 bases outside the gene matches. As DNA, the CDR3 is TGTGCCAGCAGTTTATTGGGACAGGGGGCAAATGGCTACACCTTC. Amino acids: CASSLLGQGANGYTF.

The chain joins TRBV5-1 to TRBJ2-1; 10 bases fit TRBD2. Germline V CDR1 and CDR2: SGHRS, YFSETQ. Losses at the gene ends were 7 bases for V and 3 bases for J; bases not matched to a gene: 4. The CDR3 contains 14 residues. The CDR3 loop reads CASAAGGVYNEQFF. The CDR3 DNA reads TGCGCCAGCGCAGCGGGGGGGGTCTACAATGAGCAGTTCTTC.

The CDR3: CASSYSMGNLQLGSFNEQFF. The CDR3 DNA is TGTGCCAGCAGTTACTCGATGGGGAATTTACAACTAGGGTCGTTTAATGAGCAGTTCTTC. The gene calls are TRBV6-2 or TRBV6-3 and TRBJ2-1; TRBD2 is a possible D gene (5 bases). V was trimmed by 0 bases and J by 7 bases, leaving 28 bases between them. Germline V lookup: CDR1 MNHEY, CDR2 SVGEGT. This CDR3 comprises 20 residues.

The V gene is TRBV6-5, the J gene TRBJ2-2; D remains unclear. The CDR3 length is 13 residues. The germline V gene has CDR1 MNHEY and CDR2 SVGAGI. Trimming removed 4 bases at V and 7 bases at J, with 10 bases between. The CDR3 coding sequence is TGTGCCAGCAGTTTTCTAACCGACGGGGAGCTGTTTTTT. Translated: CASSFLTDGELFF.

The J gene is TRBJ2-3, the V gene TRBV7-2; no clear D. Germline V CDR1 and CDR2: SGHTA, FQGNSA. Trimming shortened V by 1 base and J by 3 bases, and 11 bases separated the two germline ends. The CDR3 totals 15 residues. CDR3 nucleotides: TGTGCCAGCAGCTTAGAAGTAGCCCGGACAGATACGCAGTATTTT. Translated: CASSLEVARTDTQYF.

The V gene is TRBV7-9, the J gene TRBJ2-1, with D perhaps TRBD1 (6 bases). V dropped 5 bases and J dropped 7 bases, with 9 bases sitting between them. Germline values: CDR1 SEHNR, CDR2 FQNEAQ (reference sequence). The length of the CDR3 is 12 residues. CDR3 residues: CASSLGTNEQFF. CDR3 nucleotides: TGTGCCAGCAGCCTTGGGACAAATGAGCAGTTCTTC.

Regarding this clone: The junction differs from germline at one of its ends, possibly a read error. The chain carries TRBV5-6 and TRBJ2-1; weak D call: TRBD1 (6 bases). The CDR3 runs 12 residues. From germline, CDR1 is SGHDT and CDR2 YYEEEE. For the CDR3, the DNA is TGTGCCAGCAGCTTGTGGGACACATCCGCGGTCTTC. It is translated as CASSLWDTSAVF.

V is TRBV12-2 and J is TRBJ2-7; the DNA was not compared with TRBD2, the D call given in the table. TRBV12-2 is a pseudogene. This CDR3 has 15 residues. The CDR3 DNA sequence: TGTGCAAGTCGCCCTTGCGGGAGAAAAACCTACGAGCAGTACTTC. Protein: CASRPCGRKTYEQYF.

The CDR3 spells CASSRQGADTQYF. CDR3 DNA sequence: TGTGCCAGCAGCCGACAGGGAGCAGATACGCAGTATTTT. The rearrangement joins TRBV7-2 to TRBJ2-3; 7 nucleotides line up with TRBD1. In germline, CDR1 is SGHTA, CDR2 FQGNSA. V shed 5 bases, J shed 4 bases, and the junction held 3 bases outside the gene matches. The CDR3 contains 13 residues.

The CDR3 sequence: CSASLIGSGGTGTQYF. In DNA, the CDR3 is TGCAGTGCTAGTCTTATAGGAAGCGGCGGGACGGGGACCCAGTACTTC. The V call is TRBV20-1, the J call TRBJ2-5; perhaps TRBD2 as D (6 bases). The V and J ends lost 3 bases and 7 bases respectively, with 24 bases between them. CDR1 is DFQATT, CDR2 SNEGSKA, per germline (reference sequence). The CDR3 length is 16 residues.

The V gene is TRBV7-9, the J gene TRBJ2-7; 11 nucleotides match TRBD2. Looked up from germline, CDR1 is SEHNR and CDR2 is FQNEAQ (reference sequence). V shed 3 bases, J shed 5 bases, and the junction held 3 bases outside the gene matches. This CDR3 spans 14 amino acids. This CDR3 is CASSLGLAVNEQYF. CDR3 nucleotide sequence: TGTGCCAGCAGCTTGGGACTAGCGGTCAACGAGCAGTACTTC. Together with reference TRBV7-9 and TRBJ2-7, the CDR3 gives the full variable domain: DTGVSQNPRHKITKRGQNVTFRCDPISEHNRLYWYRQTLGQGPEFLTYFQNEAQLEKSRLLSDRFSAERPKGSFSTLEIQRTEQGDSAMYLCASSLGLAVNEQYFGPGTRLTVT.

The genes are TRBV7-6 and TRBJ2-3; no firm D call. This CDR3 has 17 amino acids. Trimming took 2 bases from V and 1 from J, leaving 16 bases between them. CDR1 SGHVS and CDR2 FNYEAQ come from the germline V gene. DNA of the CDR3: TGTGCCAGCAGCTTAATCTCAGGCGGAAAGCGCACAGATACGCAGTATTTT. Protein: CASSLISGGKRTDTQYF. Filled out from reference TRBV7-6 and TRBJ2-3, the complete variable domain reads GAGVSQSPRYKVTKRGQDVALRCDPISGHVSLYWYRQALGQGPEFLTYFNYEAQQDKSGLPNDRFSAERPEGSISTLTIQRTEQRDSAMYRCASSLISGGKRTDTQYFGPGTRLTVL.

In this sample, this clone turned up a few times. This chain links TRBV14 with TRBJ2-7, with 8 bases identical to TRBD2. Germline CDR1 SGHDN, CDR2 FVKESK. The trim removed 3 bases at V and 4 bases at J, leaving 14 bases unmatched. The CDR3 spans 17 residues. CDR3 amino acids: CASSHGTAMTSVYEQYF. CDR3 bases: TGTGCCAGCAGCCATGGAACGGCCATGACTAGCGTGTACGAGCAGTACTTC.

V is TRBV12-3 or TRBV12-4 and J is TRBJ1-3; D remains ambiguous. The CDR3 totals 13 residues. V was trimmed by 7 bases and J by 2 bases, leaving 9 bases between them. The chain's CDR3 is CASTTRAGNTIYF. The DNA for the CDR3 is TGTGCCAGCACCACACGTGCTGGAAACACCATATATTTT.